The 32 T cell receptor beta chains given below trace back to one sample, sequenced in a study of blood T cells in healthy people across ages. Primers used in a second PCR of roughly 7 to 11 cycles were a sample-barcoded 5' primer and a J-beta primer mix. TCRdb recomputed calls from the 5' RACE reads with MiXCR, one row per CDR3 protein. The repertoire holds about 640,000 distinct CDR3 sequences, 25% to 35% seen once, with approximately 15% in the top ten. Sequencing was performed on blood. These receptors were obtained from a woman of 80 years or more in good health.

The sample holds many counts of this clonotype. The DNA of the CDR3 is TGTGCCAGCAAATCCGGGACAGACTATGGCTACACCTTC. It codes for CASKSGTDYGYTF. The chain is built from TRBV6-5 and TRBJ1-2; 7 bases match TRBD1. In germline, CDR1 is MNHEY, CDR2 SVGAGI. V was clipped by 7 bases and J by 3 bases; unmatched bases: 5. The CDR3 runs 13 residues.

This clonotype was found many times. The chain couples TRBV29-1 to TRBJ2-5; a possible D gene is TRBD1 (6 bases). The CDR3 contains 12 residues. Germline assignment: CDR1 SQVTM and CDR2 ANQGSEA. Trimming took 3 bases from V and 2 from J, leaving 7 bases between them. CDR3 DNA sequence: TGCAGCGTTGAGGACAGTCAAGAGACCCAGTACTTC. Translating it yields CSVEDSQETQYF.

This rearrangement joins TRBV30 to TRBJ2-1; 8 bases fit TRBD2. Per the germline V gene, CDR1 is GTSNPN and CDR2 is SVGIG (reference sequence). V was clipped by 2 bases and J by 0 bases; unmatched bases: 3. This CDR3 region has 15 residues. The CDR3 spells CAWSLAGSSYNEQFF. The CDR3 DNA reads as TGTGCCTGGAGTTTAGCGGGGAGCTCCTACAATGAGCAGTTCTTC.

This clonotype turned up a few times. Here the CDR3 reads CASSQLGPGEAFF. In DNA, the CDR3 is TGTGCCAGCAGCCAATTGGGGCCGGGAGAAGCTTTCTTT. The chain carries TRBV3-1 and TRBJ1-1; a possible D gene is TRBD1 (5 bases). Per germline, CDR1 LGHDT and CDR2 YNNKEL (reference sequence). The CDR3 length is 13 residues. Trimming took 2 bases from V and 8 from J, leaving 12 bases between them.

The sample holds many counts of this clonotype. The DNA of the CDR3 is TGCGCCAGCAGCCAAATTCAGGGGTTCGGCAATCAGCCCCAGCATTTT. This codes for CASSQIQGFGNQPQHF. The chain uses TRBV4-1 and TRBJ1-5, with D possibly being TRBD1 (6 bases). CDR1 is MGHRA, CDR2 YSYEKL, per germline. This CDR3 comprises 16 residues. V lost 2 bases and J 2 bases, leaving 13 bases between the germline ends.

V gene TRBV30 combines with J gene TRBJ2-1, with 9 bases identical to TRBD1. The CDR3 covers 16 residues. J gave up 1 base and V 4 bases, and 8 bases lay outside the gene matches. Germline assignment: CDR1 GTSNPN and CDR2 SVGIG (reference sequence). CDR3 in amino acids: CAWTRVGTGSYNEQFF. The CDR3 DNA sequence: TGTGCCTGGACCCGGGTGGGGACAGGGTCCTACAATGAGCAGTTCTTC.

V and J are TRBV12-3 or TRBV12-4 and TRBJ2-1; TRBD2 agrees at 7 bases. Judging by the DNA end, TRBJ2-7 fits better; the J call may be wrong. CDR3 size: 17 residues. The CDR3 bases are TGTGCCAGCAGTTTAAGACTTTGGGGACGGGACTACAATGAGCAGTACTTC. It specifies CASSLRLWGRDYNEQYF.

This clonotype came up many times. This chain links TRBV11-3 with TRBJ2-1; 13 bases match TRBD2. With V trimmed by 4 bases and J by 4 bases, 4 bases remained unmatched. The germline gives CDR1 SGHNT, CDR2 YENEEA. CDR3 size: 16 residues. The CDR3 is CASSSGTSGEYNEQFF. CDR3 coding DNA: TGTGCCAGCAGCTCCGGGACTAGCGGGGAGTACAATGAGCAGTTCTTC. The full variable domain, completed using reference TRBV11-3 and TRBJ2-1, is EAGVVQSPRYKIIEKKQPVAFWCNPISGHNTLYWYLQNLGQGPELLIRYENEEAVDDSQLPKDRFSAERLKGVDSTLKIQPAELGDSAVYLCASSSGTSGEYNEQFFGPGTRLTVL.

J is TRBJ1-1 and V is TRBV20-1; D ambiguous. CDR3 size: 14 residues. Germline V gene lookup returns CDR1 DFQATT and CDR2 SNEGSKA (reference sequence). V was pared by 3 bases and J by 2 bases, with 13 bases between. The CDR3 protein is CSARGHSVNTEAFF. As DNA, the CDR3 is TGCAGTGCTAGGGGCCACAGCGTTAACACTGAAGCTTTCTTT.

Sample share makes this clonotype medium-sized. The genes are TRBV20-1 and TRBJ2-3; 7 nucleotides line up with TRBD2. The V gene's germline CDR1 is DFQATT and CDR2 SNEGSKA (reference sequence). The ends lost 5 bases at V and 4 bases at J; junction bases unmatched: 15. This CDR3 is built from 16 residues. The CDR3 nucleotides are TGCAGTGCTGACTATGAAGGTGTAGCGGGCGCAGATACGCAGTATTTT. Its translation: CSADYEGVAGADTQYF.

This clonotype has more than one count but fewer than ten. This sequence joins TRBV2 and TRBJ2-3; 7 nucleotides match TRBD2. The CDR3 extends over 14 amino acids. Looked up from germline, CDR1 is SNHLY and CDR2 is FYNNEI. The J segment lost 5 bases and the V segment lost 1 base, leaving 3 bases of the junction unmatched. The CDR3 protein is CASSEVGGGDTQYF. The CDR3 bases are TGTGCCAGCAGTGAAGTGGGGGGGGGAGATACGCAGTATTTT.

CDR3 region: CASSNRDRARYEQYF. The CDR3 nucleotides are TGTGCCAGCAGTAACCGGGACAGGGCGAGGTACGAGCAGTACTTC. This chain joins TRBV12-3 or TRBV12-4 and TRBJ2-7; 9 bases are shared with TRBD1. CDR3 size: 15 residues. V shed 5 bases and J 4 bases; nucleotides not matched to a gene: 9.

The table lists this clonotype with many counts. The chain recombines TRBV5-1 with TRBJ2-3; D gene unclear. CDR1 is SGHRS and CDR2 is YFSETQ in the germline V gene. This CDR3 is built from 14 residues. V was clipped by 0 bases and J by 3 bases, with 8 bases between them. CDR3 nucleotide sequence: TGCGCCAGCAGCTTGGTCGTGGGGACAGATACGCAGTATTTT. Protein sequence: CASSLVVGTDTQYF.

This chain joins TRBV7-9 and TRBJ2-7; 8 bases match TRBD1. Germline V gene sequence: CDR1 SEHNR, CDR2 FQNEAQ (reference sequence). V lost 5 bases to trimming and J lost 2 bases; unmatched junction nucleotides: 14. This CDR3 is 17 amino acids long. The CDR3 coding sequence is TGTGCCAGCAGCCCGACGGGGACAGGCCTAATCCCCTACGAGCAGTACTTC. Translating gives CASSPTGTGLIPYEQYF.

The table lists this clonotype with many counts. V is TRBV15 and J is TRBJ2-3; TRBD1 is a possible D gene (6 bases). CDR3 length: 14 amino acids. Germline V lookup: CDR1 LNHNV, CDR2 YYDKDF (reference sequence). Trimming cost V 5 bases and J 3 bases, with 12 bases left between them. CDR3 loop: CATSLLRGTDTQYF. In DNA form, the CDR3 reads TGTGCCACCAGCTTACTCAGGGGTACAGATACGCAGTATTTT. The whole variable domain, filled in from reference TRBV15 and TRBJ2-3, reads DAMVIQNPRYQVTQFGKPVTLSCSQTLNHNVMYWYQQKSSQAPKLLFHYYDKDFNNEADTPDNFQSRRPNTSFCFLDIRSPGLGDTAMYLCATSLLRGTDTQYFGPGTRLTVL.

This clonotype appeared many times. The chain links TRBV3-1 to TRBJ2-5; 8 bases agree with TRBD2. In germline, CDR1 is LGHDT, CDR2 YNNKEL (reference sequence). There are 16 residues in the CDR3. The V segment lost 4 bases and the J segment 2 bases; nucleotides outside the gene matches: 9. CDR3 protein: CASSRGTSSRQETQYF. The CDR3 DNA is TGTGCCAGCAGCCGGGGGACTAGTAGTCGGCAAGAGACCCAGTACTTC.

The CDR3 protein is CASSLAPQLLGHNEQFF. CDR3 DNA: TGTGCCAGCAGCTTAGCCCCTCAGTTGTTGGGGCACAATGAGCAGTTCTTC. The chain uses TRBV7-8 and TRBJ2-1; maybe TRBD1 (5 bases). Germline CDR1 reads SGHVS; CDR2 reads FQNEAQ. This CDR3 spans 17 amino acids. The V and J ends lost 0 bases and 5 bases respectively, with 17 bases between them.

There are many counts of this clonotype. This chain links TRBV7-3 with TRBJ2-1, with D possibly matching TRBD1 (5 bases). The germline V gene has CDR1 SGHTA and CDR2 FQGTGA. The CDR3 contains 17 residues. V was clipped by 1 base and J by 8 bases, with 21 bases between them. CDR3 region: CASSLRATRQIPYEQFF. CDR3 nucleotides: TGTGCCAGCAGCTTAAGGGCTACCAGACAGATCCCCTATGAGCAGTTCTTC.

The chain's CDR3 is CASSYGTGRGGYTF. The CDR3 nucleotides read TGTGCCAGCAGTTACGGAACAGGGCGGGGTGGCTACACCTTC. The genes are TRBV6-2 or TRBV6-3 and TRBJ1-2, with D maybe TRBD1 (6 bases). The V end was cut by 2 bases, the J end by 7 bases, with 14 bases between. Germline CDR1 and CDR2: MNHEY and SVGEGT. This CDR3 is 14 amino acids long.

This CDR3 is CASSQSSGGNTEAFF. Here the CDR3 DNA reads TGTGCCAGCAGCCAATCGTCGGGGGGAAACACTGAAGCTTTCTTT. J is TRBJ1-1 and V is TRBV3-1; tentatively, D is TRBD1 (5 bases). The ends were cut back, 2 bases at V and 2 bases at J, with 12 bases in the middle. The CDR3 sequence is 15 residues long. Looked up from germline, CDR1 is LGHDT and CDR2 is YNNKEL (reference sequence).

This clonotype came up many times. J is TRBJ1-1 and V is TRBV7-2; D unclear. Trimming removed 4 bases at V and 5 bases at J, with 14 bases between. Germline CDR1 is SGHTA and CDR2 is FQGNSA. The CDR3 is made up of 14 amino acids. The CDR3 DNA is TGTGCCAGCAGCTCTCTTTTACCCGGAACTGAAGCTTTCTTT. This sequence encodes CASSSLLPGTEAFF. Complete variable domain (other parts from reference TRBV7-2 and TRBJ1-1): GAGVSQSPSNKVTEKGKDVELRCDPISGHTALYWYRQSLGQGLEFLIYFQGNSAPDKSGLPSDRFSAERTGGSVSTLTIQRTQQEDSAVYLCASSSLLPGTEAFFGQGTRLTVV.

Details on this clonotype: It may be a read error: a sequence one base away is much more abundant. This sequence joins TRBV5-4 and TRBJ2-3; weak D call: TRBD1 (5 bases). Trimming cost V 0 bases and J 2 bases, with 10 bases left between them. CDR3 size: 15 residues. Germline V gives CDR1 SGHNT, CDR2 YYREEE (reference sequence). The CDR3 sequence is CASSLEGRDTDTQYF. In nucleotides, the CDR3 is TGTGCCAGCAGCTTGGAGGGCAGGGACACAGATACGCAGTATTTT.

The chain links TRBV12-5 to TRBJ2-4; D ambiguous. The J call may be faulty, since TRBJ2-7 better matches the DNA end. The CDR3 contains 12 residues. CDR1 LGHNT and CDR2 FRNRAP come from the germline V gene. The CDR3 spells CASAQNAYEQYF. CDR3 nucleotide sequence: TGTGCTAGTGCCCAGAATGCCTACGAGCAGTACTTC.

The chain joins TRBV27 to TRBJ1-5; 9 nucleotides agree with TRBD1. The CDR3 is 15 amino acids. V lost 4 bases and J lost 1; bases outside the gene matches: 2. Germline CDR1 MNHEY, CDR2 SMNVEV (reference sequence). CDR3 nucleotide sequence: TGTGCCAGCAGTTACGGACAGGGGAGCAATCAGCCCCAGCATTTT. Its translation is CASSYGQGSNQPQHF.

The sample holds many counts of this clonotype. The chain combines TRBV5-1 with TRBJ1-2; D may be TRBD1 (5 bases). Germline V gene sequence: CDR1 SGHRS, CDR2 YFSETQ. Deletions cut 0 bases from V and 5 bases from J, with 11 bases between. The CDR3 contains 14 residues. Written as DNA, the CDR3 is TGCGCCAGCAGCTTGGACCCAGGGACGTATGGCTACACCTTC. Translation: CASSLDPGTYGYTF. Supplemented by reference TRBV5-1 and TRBJ1-2, the full variable domain reads KAGVTQTPRYLIKTRGQQVTLSCSPISGHRSVSWYQQTPGQGLQFLFEYFSETQRNKGNFPGRFSGRQFSNSRSEMNVSTLELGDSALYLCASSLDPGTYGYTFGSGTRLTVV.

This clonotype appeared many times. The chain is built from TRBV7-2 and TRBJ1-5, with no clear D. The germline V gene has CDR1 SGHTA and CDR2 FQGNSA. This CDR3 has 14 amino acids. V was clipped by 1 base and J by 13 bases, with 17 bases between them. The CDR3 region is CASSLEGPSTSQHF. The CDR3 DNA reads TGTGCCAGCAGCTTAGAAGGACCGTCGACGTCGCAGCATTTT.

At least ten counts were recorded for this clonotype. The chain employs TRBV11-2 and TRBJ2-7; TRBD1 matches 11 bases. This CDR3 contains 16 residues. V dropped 5 bases and J dropped 4; count of bases not matched to a gene: 10. The V gene's germline CDR1 is SGHAT and CDR2 FQNNGV. The CDR3 nucleotides are TGTGCCAGCAGCCCTGACGGACAGGGGGCTATATACGAGCAGTACTTC. This translates into CASSPDGQGAIYEQYF. The full variable domain, completed using reference TRBV11-2 and TRBJ2-7, is EAGVAQSPRYKIIEKRQSVAFWCNPISGHATLYWYQQILGQGPKLLIQFQNNGVVDDSQLPKDRFSAERLKGVDSTLKIQPAKLEDSAVYLCASSPDGQGAIYEQYFGPGTRLTVT.

The V gene is TRBV24-1, the J gene TRBJ1-2, with 7 bases aligning to TRBD1. V gave up 4 bases and J gave up 0 bases; unmatched junction bases: 4. CDR1 is KGHDR, CDR2 SFDVKD, per germline. There are 15 residues in the CDR3. CDR3 in amino acids: CATSERDSANYGYTF. The CDR3 DNA is TGTGCCACCAGTGAAAGGGACAGCGCTAACTATGGCTACACCTTC.

The chain couples TRBV21-1 to TRBJ1-1; TRBD1 was called by the table and not checked on the DNA. TRBV21-1 corresponds to a pseudogene. The CDR3 runs 16 residues. The CDR3 protein is CASPKGGSALNTEAFF. CDR3 DNA sequence: TGTGCCAGCCCAAAGGGGGGTTCTGCCTTGAACACTGAAGCTTTCTTT.

There are a few counts of this clonotype. J is TRBJ1-1 and V is TRBV7-9; possible D gene TRBD1, 6 bases. CDR1 is SEHNR, CDR2 FQNEAQ, per germline (reference sequence). CDR3 length: 11 residues. V was trimmed by 8 bases and J by 11 bases, leaving 15 bases between them. CDR3 amino acids: CASERTEEAFF. Written as DNA, the CDR3 is TGTGCCAGCGAACGGACAGAAGAGGCTTTCTTT.

This clonotype has a handful of counts. A much larger clonotype is one base distant, so this may be a read error. V and J are TRBV19 and TRBJ2-1, with TRBD1 matching over 7 bases. Near its end, the DNA agrees better with TRBJ2-7, so the J call may be wrong. This CDR3 is 13 amino acids long. Germline V gene lookup returns CDR1 LNHDA and CDR2 SQIVND (reference sequence). This chain's CDR3 is CASRRQGYNEQYF. The DNA of the CDR3 is TGTGCCAGTAGGAGACAGGGCTACAATGAGCAGTACTTC.

Of note for this clonotype: This could be a read error, since a much larger clone is one nucleotide away. V usage is TRBV2 and J usage is TRBJ2-1; D remains ambiguous. The J call may be in error: the DNA end matches TRBJ2-7 better. CDR3 length: 14 amino acids. Germline V lookup: CDR1 SNHLY, CDR2 FYNNEI. The CDR3, as DNA: TGTGCCAGCAGTGGGAGCGTCTCCTACAATGAGCAGTACTTC. The encoded protein is CASSGSVSYNEQYF.